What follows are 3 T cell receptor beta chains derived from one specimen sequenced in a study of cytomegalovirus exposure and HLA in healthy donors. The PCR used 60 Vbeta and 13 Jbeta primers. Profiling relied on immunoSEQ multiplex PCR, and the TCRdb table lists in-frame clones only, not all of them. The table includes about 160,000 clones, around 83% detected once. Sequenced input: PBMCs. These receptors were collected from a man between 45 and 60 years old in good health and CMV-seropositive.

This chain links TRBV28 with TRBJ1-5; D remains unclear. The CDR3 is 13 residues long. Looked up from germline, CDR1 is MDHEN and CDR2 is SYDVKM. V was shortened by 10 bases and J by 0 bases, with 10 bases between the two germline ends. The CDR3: CATRYYSNQPQHF. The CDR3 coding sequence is TGTGCCACCCGATACTATAGCAATCAGCCCCAGCATTTT.

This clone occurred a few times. CDR3 sequence: CASSSGTGYFGYTF. DNA for the CDR3: TGTGCCAGCAGTTCAGGGACAGGGTACTTTGGCTACACCTTC. This chain uses TRBV6-4 with TRBJ1-2; 9 bases are shared with TRBD1. The CDR3 has 14 amino acids. Losses at the gene ends were 5 bases for V and 7 bases for J; bases not matched to a gene: 8. Germline loops: CDR1 MRHNA, CDR2 SNTAGT.

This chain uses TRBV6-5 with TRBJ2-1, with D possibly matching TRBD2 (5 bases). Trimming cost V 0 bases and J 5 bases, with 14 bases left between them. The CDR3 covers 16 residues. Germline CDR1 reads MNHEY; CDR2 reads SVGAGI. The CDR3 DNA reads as TGTGCCAGCAGTTACTCGAACAGCGGAGCGGACAATGAGCAGTTCTTC. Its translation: CASSYSNSGADNEQFF.